One and the same sample provided the 4 T cell receptor beta chains below, sequenced in a study of T cells in Graves' hyperthyroidism and ophthalmopathy. Amplification yielded TCR beta CDR3 regions, with RNA transcripts as the source. Primed by the HTBI set, a first-round RT-PCR was run on the TCR CDR3. MiXCR, run by TCRdb on the multiplex PCR reads, gives a single entry per CDR3 protein. This table holds approximately 490,000 distinct CDR3 sequences, about 20% found once. Sample: blood. Every receptor here comes from a woman in her sixties or seventies with Graves' ophthalmopathy.

This clonotype was seen a handful of times. This CDR3 is CASSPASGSFHEQYF. In DNA form, the CDR3 reads TGTGCCAGCAGCCCCGCGAGCGGGTCGTTCCACGAGCAGTACTTC. The rearrangement uses TRBV12-3 or TRBV12-4 and TRBJ2-7, with D tentatively TRBD2 (6 bases). This CDR3 contains 15 residues. V lost 6 bases to trimming and J lost 5 bases, with 20 bases between them.

The rearrangement joins TRBV12-3 or TRBV12-4 to TRBJ1-6; 10 bases agree with TRBD1. The CDR3 has 14 amino acids. V gave up 6 bases and J gave up 10 bases; unmatched junction bases: 6. This CDR3 is CASSTTGGDSPLHF. In DNA, the CDR3 is TGTGCCAGCAGCACGACAGGGGGCGACTCACCCCTCCACTTT.

The chain links TRBV11-2 to TRBJ2-7; 15 bases agree with TRBD2. V gave up 8 bases and J gave up 0 bases; unmatched junction bases: 8. The CDR3 length is 17 residues. Germline CDR1 SGHAT, CDR2 FQNNGV. The CDR3 is CASVPGTSGGHSYEQYF. CDR3 nucleotides: TGTGCCAGCGTCCCCGGGACTAGCGGGGGGCACTCCTACGAGCAGTACTTC.

This clonotype occurred a few times. The chain has TRBV9 and TRBJ2-1; D gene ambiguous. CDR1 is SGDLS, CDR2 YYNGEE, per germline. Trimming pared 4 bases from V and 0 bases from J, leaving 11 bases between. The CDR3 is 15 amino acids. CDR3 amino acids: CASSPSESSYNEQFF. The CDR3 nucleotides are TGTGCCAGCAGCCCTTCCGAGAGCTCCTACAATGAGCAGTTCTTC. The full variable domain, its missing parts supplied by reference TRBV9 and TRBJ2-1, is DSGVTQTPKHLITATGQRVTLRCSPRSGDLSVYWYQQSLDQGLQFLIQYYNGEERAKGNILERFSAQQFPDLHSELNLSSLELGDSALYFCASSPSESSYNEQFFGPGTRLTVL.